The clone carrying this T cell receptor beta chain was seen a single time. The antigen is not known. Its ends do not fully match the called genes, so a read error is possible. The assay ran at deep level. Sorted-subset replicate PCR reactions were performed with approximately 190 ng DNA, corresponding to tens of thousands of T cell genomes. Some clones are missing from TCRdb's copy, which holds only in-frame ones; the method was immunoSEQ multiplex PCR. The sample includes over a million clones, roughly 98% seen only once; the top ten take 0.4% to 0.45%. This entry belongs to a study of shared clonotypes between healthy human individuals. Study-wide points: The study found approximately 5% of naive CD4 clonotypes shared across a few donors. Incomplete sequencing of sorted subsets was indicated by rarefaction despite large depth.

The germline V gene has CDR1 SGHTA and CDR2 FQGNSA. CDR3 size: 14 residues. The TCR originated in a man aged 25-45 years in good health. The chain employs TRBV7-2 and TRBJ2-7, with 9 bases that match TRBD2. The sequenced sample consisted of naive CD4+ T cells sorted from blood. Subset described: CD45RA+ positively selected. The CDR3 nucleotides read TGTGCCAGCAGCTCCGGACTAGCGAGCTACGAGCAGTCCTTC. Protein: CASSSGLASYEQSF.